The 18 T cell receptor beta chains below come from one sample, sequenced in a study of cytomegalovirus exposure and HLA in healthy donors. A multiplex PCR was run with 60 Vbeta primers and 13 Jbeta primers. Clones were read by immunoSEQ multiplex PCR, and TCRdb kept only the in-frame ones, dropping some. The sample has under 200,000 clones; 79% are singletons. The sample was PBMCs. Every receptor here comes from a woman aged 45-59 years in good health and CMV-seronegative.

The chain employs TRBV10-1 and TRBJ2-5, with 14 bases lining up with TRBD2. Germline trimming cut 4 bases from V and 2 bases from J; bases unmatched to any gene: 3. The CDR3 sequence is 16 residues long. Germline-derived CDR1 and CDR2 are WNHNN and SYGVQD (reference sequence). This CDR3 reads CASSGGLAGEQETQYF. The CDR3 bases are TGCGCCAGCAGTGGGGGACTAGCGGGGGAGCAAGAGACCCAGTACTTC.

The J gene is TRBJ1-5, the V gene TRBV4-1; TRBD1 agrees at 7 bases. The ends lost 0 bases at V and 4 bases at J; junction bases unmatched: 3. Looked up from germline, CDR1 is MGHRA and CDR2 is YSYEKL. The CDR3 has 15 amino acids. The CDR3, as DNA: TGCGCCAGCAGCCAAGAGGGACAGATTAATCAGCCCCAGCATTTT. This encodes CASSQEGQINQPQHF.

This clone was recorded once. The CDR3 protein is CASSTDSPFTEAFF. The CDR3 coding sequence is TGTGCCAGCAGTACTGACAGTCCCTTCACTGAAGCTTTCTTT. The chain uses TRBV28 and TRBJ1-1, with D possibly matching TRBD1 (5 bases). V gave up 5 bases and J gave up 4 bases, with 14 bases separating them. Germline assignment: CDR1 MDHEN and CDR2 SYDVKM. The CDR3 is made up of 14 amino acids.

The J gene is TRBJ2-3, the V gene TRBV28; TRBD2 matches at 8 bases. Losses at the gene ends were 6 bases for V and 0 bases for J; bases not matched to a gene: 5. Germline CDR1 reads MDHEN; CDR2 reads SYDVKM. The CDR3 extends over 15 amino acids. CDR3 loop: CASSLTSGSTDTQYF. CDR3 DNA sequence: TGTGCCAGCAGCCTAACTAGCGGAAGCACAGATACGCAGTATTTT.

This sequence joins TRBV9 and TRBJ1-4; maybe TRBD1 (5 bases). Per germline, CDR1 SGDLS and CDR2 YYNGEE. Between the trimmed V and J ends, which lost 5 bases and 5 bases, there was a span of 13 bases. The CDR3 length is 14 residues. The CDR3 DNA sequence: TGTGCCAGCAGTAGGACAAACTTAAATGAAAAACTGTTTTTT. This sequence encodes CASSRTNLNEKLFF.

The V and J genes are TRBV9 and TRBJ2-1, with 10 bases matching TRBD2. J was trimmed by 10 bases and V by 1 base; bases with no gene match: 11. The germline CDR1 and CDR2 sequences are SGDLS and YYNGEE. This CDR3 is 16 amino acids long. CDR3 bases: TGTGCCAGCAGCGTAAAGGTTAGCGGGGGGCTAGGGGAGCAGTTCTTC. Amino acids: CASSVKVSGGLGEQFF. Full variable domain (missing parts from reference TRBV9 and TRBJ2-1): DSGVTQTPKHLITATGQRVTLRCSPRSGDLSVYWYQQSLDQGLQFLIQYYNGEERAKGNILERFSAQQFPDLHSELNLSSLELGDSALYFCASSVKVSGGLGEQFFGPGTRLTVL.

This chain links TRBV5-1 with TRBJ1-2; TRBD1 matches at 8 bases. The ends lost 3 bases at V and 9 bases at J; junction bases unmatched: 10. Germline values: CDR1 SGHRS, CDR2 YFSETQ. This CDR3 has 14 amino acids. DNA for the CDR3: TGCGCCAGCAGCTCGTTAGGACAGGGTTCGCGCTACACCTTC. This codes for CASSSLGQGSRYTF.

The chain joins TRBV28 to TRBJ1-1; 8 bases fit TRBD1. Germline lookup yields CDR1 MDHEN and CDR2 SYDVKM. The CDR3 sequence is 14 residues long. Trimming at V came to 6 bases and at J to 4 bases, leaving 7 bases not matched to a gene. The CDR3 here is CASRISTGGTEAFF. The CDR3 DNA is TGTGCCAGCAGGATTTCAACAGGGGGCACTGAAGCTTTCTTT. The full variable domain, its missing parts supplied by reference TRBV28 and TRBJ1-1, is DVKVTQSSRYLVKRTGEKVFLECVQDMDHENMFWYRQDPGLGLRLIYFSYDVKMKEKGDIPEGYSVSREKKERFSLILESASTNQTSMYLCASRISTGGTEAFFGQGTRLTVV.

The chain links TRBV6-5 to TRBJ1-3; TRBD1 matches at 9 bases. CDR1 is MNHEY and CDR2 is SVGAGI in the germline V gene. This CDR3 has 15 amino acids. Trimming removed 6 bases from V and 3 bases from J; junction bases left unmatched: 6. CDR3 coding DNA: TGTGCCAGCAGAAGGGACAGGGAGGATGGAAACACCATATATTTT. It encodes CASRRDREDGNTIYF.

The V and J genes are TRBV4-2 and TRBJ2-7, with 12 bases identical to TRBD2. CDR3 length equals 15 residues. Germline CDR1 is LGHNA and CDR2 is YNFKEQ. Unmatched junction bases numbered 8, after V lost 4 bases and J lost 7 bases. The DNA of the CDR3 is TGTGCCAGCAGCCGCCCTAGCGGGGGGGCAGGTGAGCAGTACTTC. Its translation: CASSRPSGGAGEQYF.

The chain carries TRBV5-1 and TRBJ1-1; D remains ambiguous. CDR3 length: 17 residues. CDR1 SGHRS and CDR2 YFSETQ come from the germline V gene. V lost 4 bases, J lost 0 bases, and 19 bases lay in between. The CDR3 here is CASSIRVSKTVNTEAFF. The CDR3 DNA reads TGCGCCAGCAGCATCCGGGTCTCAAAGACGGTGAACACTGAAGCTTTCTTT.

This clone was seen once. The chain combines TRBV11-2 with TRBJ1-2, with D uncertain. Germline CDR1 is SGHAT and CDR2 is FQNNGV. The CDR3 is 15 amino acids. Trimming shortened V by 1 base and J by 4 bases, and 13 bases separated the two germline ends. This CDR3 reads CASSLGSRSLYGYTF. For the CDR3, the DNA is TGTGCCAGCAGCTTAGGGTCCAGGTCTCTCTATGGCTACACCTTC.

The rearrangement uses TRBV19 and TRBJ2-7; 9 nucleotides match TRBD1. The germline gives CDR1 LNHDA, CDR2 SQIVND (reference sequence). The CDR3 extends over 15 amino acids. V dropped 6 bases and J dropped 4; count of bases not matched to a gene: 10. The CDR3 coding sequence is TGTGCCAGTAGCCGAGACAGGGGGTCACTTTACGAGCAGTACTTC. Protein: CASSRDRGSLYEQYF.

This clone was seen a few times. The chain is built from TRBV9 and TRBJ1-5, with 7 bases lining up with TRBD1. The CDR3 length is 16 residues. The germline gives CDR1 SGDLS, CDR2 YYNGEE. Trimming took 4 bases from V and 0 from J; bases not matched to a gene: 7. CDR3 nucleotides: TGTGCCAGCAGCTCAGGGGGGCCTACTAGCAATCAGCCCCAGCATTTT. It codes for CASSSGGPTSNQPQHF.

The chain employs TRBV9 and TRBJ2-3, with no clear D. Trimming took 0 bases from V and 1 from J, leaving 9 bases between them. Germline values: CDR1 SGDLS, CDR2 YYNGEE. The CDR3 length is 15 residues. The CDR3 DNA sequence: TGTGCCAGCAGCGTAGATGGGCAGGGCACAGATACGCAGTATTTT. This codes for CASSVDGQGTDTQYF.

CDR3 region: CASSLVGQGGGELFF. CDR3 DNA: TGTGCCAGCAGCTTAGTAGGACAGGGCGGCGGGGAGCTGTTTTTT. The genes are TRBV5-6 and TRBJ2-2, with TRBD1 matching over 8 bases. Trimming cost V 2 bases and J 7 bases; bases outside gene matches: 7. Germline V gene lookup returns CDR1 SGHDT and CDR2 YYEEEE. The CDR3 loop spans 15 amino acids.

This rearrangement joins TRBV11-2 to TRBJ1-1; the D is unclear. CDR1 is SGHAT, CDR2 FQNNGV, per germline. The CDR3 runs to 18 residues. Between the trimmed V and J ends, which lost 3 bases and 0 bases, there was a span of 20 bases. This CDR3 reads CASSFSSWRTAMNTEAFF. The CDR3 bases are TGTGCCAGCAGCTTTAGTTCCTGGAGGACCGCCATGAACACTGAAGCTTTCTTT.

This clone occurred once. The gene calls are TRBV18 and TRBJ1-1, with D possibly TRBD1 on 6 matching bases. CDR3 length equals 15 residues. Trimming took off 0 bases at V and 3 bases at J, with 11 bases between the two ends. Germline loops: CDR1 KGHSH, CDR2 LQKENI. The CDR3 spells CASSPPWGPDTEAFF. CDR3 DNA sequence: TGTGCCAGCTCACCACCGTGGGGGCCTGACACTGAAGCTTTCTTT.